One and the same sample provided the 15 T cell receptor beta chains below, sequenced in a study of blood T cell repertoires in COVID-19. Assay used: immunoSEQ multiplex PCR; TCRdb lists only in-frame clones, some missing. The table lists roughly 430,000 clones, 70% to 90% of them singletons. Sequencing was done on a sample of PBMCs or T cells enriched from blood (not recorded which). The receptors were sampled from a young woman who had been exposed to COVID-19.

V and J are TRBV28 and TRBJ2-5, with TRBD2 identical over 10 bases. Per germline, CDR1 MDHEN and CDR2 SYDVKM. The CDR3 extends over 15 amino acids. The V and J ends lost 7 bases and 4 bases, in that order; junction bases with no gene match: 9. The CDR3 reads CASTTPAGGLETQYF. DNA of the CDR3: TGTGCCAGCACCACCCCAGCGGGAGGGCTAGAGACCCAGTACTTC.

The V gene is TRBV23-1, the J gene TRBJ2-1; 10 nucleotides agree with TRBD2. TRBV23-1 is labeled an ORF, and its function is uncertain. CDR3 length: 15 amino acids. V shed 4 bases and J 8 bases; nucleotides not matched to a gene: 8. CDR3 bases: TGCGCCAGCAGTCGTGCTAGCGGGAGATTGGATGAGCAGTTCTTC. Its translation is CASSRASGRLDEQFF.

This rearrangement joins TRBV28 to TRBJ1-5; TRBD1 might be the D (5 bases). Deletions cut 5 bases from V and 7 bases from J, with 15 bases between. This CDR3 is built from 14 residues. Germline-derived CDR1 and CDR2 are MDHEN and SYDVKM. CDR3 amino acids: CASSLIRGGQPQHF. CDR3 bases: TGTGCCAGCAGTCTCATTAGGGGAGGCCAGCCCCAGCATTTT.

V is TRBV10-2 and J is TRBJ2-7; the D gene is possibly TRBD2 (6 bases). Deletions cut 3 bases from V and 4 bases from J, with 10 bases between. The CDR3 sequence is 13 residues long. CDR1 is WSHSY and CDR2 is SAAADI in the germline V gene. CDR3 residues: CASSEGGAYEQYF. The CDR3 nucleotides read TGCGCCAGCAGTGAAGGAGGGGCTTACGAGCAGTACTTC.

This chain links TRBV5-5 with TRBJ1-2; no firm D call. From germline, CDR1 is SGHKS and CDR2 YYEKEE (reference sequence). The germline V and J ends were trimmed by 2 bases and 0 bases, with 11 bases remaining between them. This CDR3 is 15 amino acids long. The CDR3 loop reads CASSLLHDPNYGYTF. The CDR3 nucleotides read TGTGCCAGCAGCTTACTGCACGATCCTAACTATGGCTACACCTTC.

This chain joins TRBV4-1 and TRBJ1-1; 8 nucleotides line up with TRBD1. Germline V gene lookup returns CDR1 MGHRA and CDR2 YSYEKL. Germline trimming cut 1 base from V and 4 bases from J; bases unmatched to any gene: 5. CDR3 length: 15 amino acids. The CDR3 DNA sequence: TGCGCCAGCAGCCAAGCCAGGGGGCAGAGCACTGAAGCTTTCTTT. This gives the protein CASSQARGQSTEAFF.

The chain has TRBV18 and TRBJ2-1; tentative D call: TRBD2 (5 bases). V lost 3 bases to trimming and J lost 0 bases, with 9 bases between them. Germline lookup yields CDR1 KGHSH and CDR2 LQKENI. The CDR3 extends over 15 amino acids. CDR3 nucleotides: TGTGCCAGCTCACCTCCGGGGTACTCCTACAATGAGCAGTTCTTC. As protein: CASSPPGYSYNEQFF.

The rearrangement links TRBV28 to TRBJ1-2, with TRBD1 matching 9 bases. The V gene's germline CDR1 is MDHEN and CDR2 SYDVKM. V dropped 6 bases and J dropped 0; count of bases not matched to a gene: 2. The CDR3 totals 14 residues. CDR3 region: CASRGTGPNYGYTF. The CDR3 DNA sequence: TGTGCCAGCAGAGGGACAGGGCCTAACTATGGCTACACCTTC.

The CDR3 DNA reads as TGTGCCAGCAGTCACCGGACTAGCGGGAGGGCCCTCTTTTTTGAGCAGTTCTTC. This codes for CASSHRTSGRALFFEQFF. J is TRBJ2-1 and V is TRBV6-6; 15 positions match TRBD2. With 5 bases clipped from V and 9 bases from J, the junction kept 14 bases outside the gene matches. The CDR3 runs to 18 residues. CDR1 and CDR2 from the germline V gene are MNHNY and SVGAGI (reference sequence).

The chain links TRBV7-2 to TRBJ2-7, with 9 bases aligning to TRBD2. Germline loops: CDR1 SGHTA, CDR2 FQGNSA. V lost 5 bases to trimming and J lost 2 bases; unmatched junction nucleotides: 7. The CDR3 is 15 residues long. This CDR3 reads CASSAGLAGPYEQYF. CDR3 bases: TGTGCCAGCAGCGCGGGACTAGCAGGCCCCTACGAGCAGTACTTC.

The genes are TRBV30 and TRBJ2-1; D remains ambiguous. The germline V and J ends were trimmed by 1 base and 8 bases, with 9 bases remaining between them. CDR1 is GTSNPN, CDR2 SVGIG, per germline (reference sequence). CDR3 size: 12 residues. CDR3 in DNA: TGTGCCTGGAGTGGTCAGATCCATGAGCAGTTCTTC. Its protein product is CAWSGQIHEQFF.

DNA for the CDR3: TGCGCCAGCAGCTTGCGGGAGCAGTACTTC. Protein sequence: CASSLREQYF. The rearrangement links TRBV5-1 to TRBJ2-7, with D unresolved. Germline V gene lookup returns CDR1 SGHRS and CDR2 YFSETQ. CDR3 length: 10 amino acids. The germline V and J ends were trimmed by 1 base and 7 bases, with 3 bases remaining between them.

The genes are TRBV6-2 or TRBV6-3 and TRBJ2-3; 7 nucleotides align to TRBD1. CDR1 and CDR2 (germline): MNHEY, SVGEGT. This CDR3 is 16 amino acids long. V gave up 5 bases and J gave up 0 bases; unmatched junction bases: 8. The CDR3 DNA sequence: TGTGCCAGCAGTACGTTTGGGACAGAAAGCACAGATACGCAGTATTTT. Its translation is CASSTFGTESTDTQYF.

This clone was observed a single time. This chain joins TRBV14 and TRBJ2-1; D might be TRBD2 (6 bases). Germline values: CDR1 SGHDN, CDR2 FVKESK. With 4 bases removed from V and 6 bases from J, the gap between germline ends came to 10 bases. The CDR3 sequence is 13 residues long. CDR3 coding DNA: TGTGCCAGCAGCCTAGGAGGGTTCAATGAGCAGTTCTTC. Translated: CASSLGGFNEQFF.

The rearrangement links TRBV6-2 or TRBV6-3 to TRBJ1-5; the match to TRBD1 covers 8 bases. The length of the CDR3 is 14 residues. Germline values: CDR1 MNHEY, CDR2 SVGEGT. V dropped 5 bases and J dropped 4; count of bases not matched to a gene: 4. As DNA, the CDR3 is TGTGCCAGCAGTCCAGGGGGCCGGAATCAGCCCCAGCATTTT. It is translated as CASSPGGRNQPQHF.